What follows is one T cell receptor beta chain and its context. The antigen remains undetermined. Different DNA sequences within this sample yield the same CDR3. The data were obtained in a study of shared clonotypes between healthy human individuals. The study's findings and limits: Researchers sampled only blood; tissue repertoires likely differ.

Using immunoSEQ multiplex PCR, the repertoire was profiled, and TCRdb retains in-frame clones only, with some absent. The sample lists millions of clones, roughly 92% occurring once. The CDR3 consists of 13 residues. Per the germline V gene, CDR1 is SGDLS and CDR2 is YYNGEE. V lost 7 bases to trimming and J lost 0 bases, with 10 bases between them. In the CD4+ fraction, cells were divided into CD45RA+ naive and CD45RA-negative memory subsets. The rearrangement links TRBV9 to TRBJ1-1; D is unclear. Sequenced: naive CD4+ T cells sorted from blood. Subset denoted: CD45RA+ positively selected. This receptor was identified in a man younger than 35 in good health. This CDR3 reads CASSRGLNTEAFF. The CDR3 coding sequence is TGTGCCAGCTCTCGCGGGCTGAACACTGAAGCTTTCTTT.